The 12 T cell receptor beta chains below were found in one sample sequenced in a study of T cells after yellow fever vaccination. TCRdb analysed the 5' RACE reads with MiXCR anew, one entry per CDR3 protein. Of 25,000 to 40,000 distinct CDR3 sequences listed, 5% to 8.5% are singletons. The input for sequencing was PBMCs, either bulk or a sorted T-cell subset (CD4+, CD8+, memory, or dextramer-sorted; not recorded which), taken on the day of the first yellow fever vaccination. Receptors were obtained from a man between 18 and 35 years old who received the YFV17D yellow fever vaccine.

This clonotype was counted many times. V and J are TRBV5-1 and TRBJ2-3; D gene unclear. V lost 0 bases, J lost 4 bases, and 9 bases lay in between. Germline V gene sequence: CDR1 SGHRS, CDR2 YFSETQ. CDR3 length: 14 residues. CDR3 nucleotides: TGCGCCAGCAGCTTGGCCACGGCGGCAGATACGCAGTATTTT. Amino acids: CASSLATAADTQYF.

This clonotype was picked up many times. The junction departs from the called germline gene at one end, perhaps through a read error. This chain uses TRBV11-2 with TRBJ2-2, with no clear D. CDR1 and CDR2 (germline): SGHAT, FQNNGV. The CDR3 runs to 11 residues. This CDR3 reads CASRLDRELFF. In DNA, the CDR3 is TGTGCCAGCAGATTAGACCGGGAGCTGTTTTTT.

A few counts support this clonotype. The rearrangement links TRBV12-3 or TRBV12-4 to TRBJ1-4, with TRBD1 identical over 7 bases. The V segment lost 5 bases and the J segment 8 bases; nucleotides outside the gene matches: 8. The CDR3 is 14 residues long. The CDR3 protein is CASSNQGVGEKLFF. The CDR3 bases are TGTGCCAGCAGTAATCAGGGGGTAGGAGAAAAACTGTTTTTT.

In this sample, this clonotype turned up many times. The chain carries TRBV4-3 and TRBJ1-1, with 9 bases lining up with TRBD1. Germline loops: CDR1 LGHNA, CDR2 YSLEER. The CDR3 consists of 17 residues. V shed 1 base, J shed 1 base, and the junction held 7 bases outside the gene matches. The chain's CDR3 is CASSQVGTGRRNTEAFF. The CDR3 DNA follows: TGCGCCAGCAGCCAAGTGGGGACAGGGCGGAGGAACACTGAAGCTTTCTTT.

This clonotype came up many times. V and J are TRBV4-1 and TRBJ1-5; TRBD1 might be the D (5 bases). V lost 0 bases and J lost 3, with 15 bases in between. From germline, CDR1 is MGHRA and CDR2 YSYEKL. This CDR3 contains 17 residues. The CDR3 reads CASSQEEWGLPNQPQHF. DNA for the CDR3: TGCGCCAGCAGCCAAGAGGAATGGGGACTTCCCAATCAGCCCCAGCATTTT.

The chain's CDR3 is CASSDLRNTEAFF. The CDR3, as DNA: TGTGCCAGCAGTGATCTCCGCAACACTGAAGCTTTCTTT. V is TRBV2 and J is TRBJ1-1; no firm D call. V lost 3 bases, J lost 2 bases, and 7 bases lay in between. The CDR3 extends over 13 amino acids. Germline CDR1 is SNHLY and CDR2 is FYNNEI.

In the case of this clonotype: Given a much more abundant clone one base away, this may be a read error. The V gene is TRBV11-2, the J gene TRBJ2-3, with 8 positions matching TRBD2. The CDR3 is made up of 15 amino acids. Germline lookup yields CDR1 SGHAT and CDR2 FQNNGV. V dropped 7 bases and J dropped 2; count of bases not matched to a gene: 8. The CDR3 nucleotides are TGTGCCAGCATCCGGGGGGGGGACTACACAGATACGCAGTATTTT. Encoded protein: CASIRGGDYTDTQYF.

This clonotype was seen repeatedly, ten times or more. CDR3 sequence (DNA): TGTGCCAGCAGCTTACGAGAGACTGAAGCTTTCTTT. It codes for CASSLRETEAFF. This chain links TRBV7-2 with TRBJ1-1; D is unresolved. The CDR3 extends over 12 amino acids. Trimming shortened V by 2 bases and J by 5 bases, and 6 bases separated the two germline ends. The germline gives CDR1 SGHTA, CDR2 FQGNSA.

This clonotype has only a few counts. The chain uses TRBV5-4 and TRBJ1-2; D is uncertain. The germline V gene encodes CDR1 SGHNT and CDR2 YYREEE (reference sequence). The CDR3 extends over 11 amino acids. Trimming cost V 5 bases and J 4 bases, with 6 bases left between them. The CDR3 reads CASSHTYGYTF. The DNA for the CDR3 is TGTGCCAGCAGTCACACCTATGGCTACACCTTC. The full variable domain, in which reference TRBV5-4 and TRBJ1-2 provide the parts outside the CDR3, is ETGVTQSPTHLIKTRGQQVTLRCSSQSGHNTVSWYQQALGQGPQFIFQYYREEENGRGNFPPRFSGLQFPNYSSELNVNALELDDSALYLCASSHTYGYTFGSGTRLTVV.

The rearrangement joins TRBV5-5 to TRBJ2-2; D unresolved. CDR3 size: 14 residues. The V and J ends lost 7 bases and 0 bases respectively, with 10 bases between them. Germline CDR1 is SGHKS and CDR2 is YYEKEE (reference sequence). The DNA for the CDR3 is TGTGCCAGCCTACCCACACCGAACACCGGGGAGCTGTTTTTT. Residues: CASLPTPNTGELFF. The whole variable domain, remainder taken from reference TRBV5-5 and TRBJ2-2, is DAGVTQSPTHLIKTRGQQVTLRCSPISGHKSVSWYQQVLGQGPQFIFQYYEKEERGRGNFPDRFSARQFPNYSSELNVNALLLGDSALYLCASLPTPNTGELFFGEGSRLTVL.

This clonotype was seen many times. This rearrangement joins TRBV7-2 to TRBJ2-3, with 9 bases that match TRBD2. CDR1 is SGHTA and CDR2 is FQGNSA in the germline V gene. The V gene end was trimmed by 5 bases and the J gene end by 1 base; junction bases not matched to a gene: 4. The CDR3 sequence is 15 residues long. The CDR3 sequence: CASSRRTSGTDTQYF. The CDR3 nucleotides read TGTGCCAGCAGCCGACGGACTAGCGGCACAGATACGCAGTATTTT. The entire variable domain, with the rest obtained from reference TRBV7-2 and TRBJ2-3, is as follows: GAGVSQSPSNKVTEKGKDVELRCDPISGHTALYWYRQSLGQGLEFLIYFQGNSAPDKSGLPSDRFSAERTGGSVSTLTIQRTQQEDSAVYLCASSRRTSGTDTQYFGPGTRLTVL.

This clonotype was counted ten times or more. The chain employs TRBV4-1 and TRBJ1-1; maybe TRBD1 (5 bases). This CDR3 spans 17 amino acids. V lost 3 bases and J 3 bases, leaving 20 bases between the germline ends. Germline lookup yields CDR1 MGHRA and CDR2 YSYEKL. The CDR3 bases are TGCGCCAGCAGCCACCTCCTACGGAGGGGTTGGGACACTGAAGCTTTCTTT. It is translated as CASSHLLRRGWDTEAFF.